This record covers a single T cell receptor (beta chain). Only in-frame clones appear in the TCRdb table, and some are missing; sequencing was by immunoSEQ multiplex PCR. The data hold 360,000 or so clones, with roughly 80% observed a single time. These data come from a study of blood T cell repertoires in COVID-19. Study-level information: The cDNA or gDNA used as material had been derived from T cells, B-cell-depleted T cells, or PBMCs.

Resolution of symptoms, clearance, or two negative PCRs was present in recovered Cohort 3 donors. V was pared by 4 bases and J by 6 bases, with 11 bases of the junction left unmatched. This CDR3 is 16 amino acids long. Germline loops: CDR1 SSHAT, CDR2 FNYEAQ (reference sequence). This sequence originates from a woman in her forties or fifties who had recovered from COVID-19. The sequencing sample was made of PBMCs or T cells enriched from blood (not recorded which). The genes are TRBV7-7 and TRBJ1-2, with 10 nucleotides matching TRBD1. The CDR3 protein is CASSSCPGTGVNGYTF. CDR3 coding DNA: TGTGCCAGCAGCTCATGCCCCGGGACAGGGGTCAATGGCTACACCTTC. Variable domain in full (rest from reference TRBV7-7 and TRBJ1-2): GAGVSQSPRYKVTKRGQDVTLRCDPISSHATLYWYQQALGQGPEFLTYFNYEAQPDKSGLPSDRFSAERPEGSISTLTIQRTEQRDSAMYRCASSSCPGTGVNGYTFGSGTRLTVV.